This TCR beta chain was recovered during a study of T cells in Graves' hyperthyroidism and ophthalmopathy. Study results and caveats: The majority of expanded thyroid clonotypes above 0.001 also appeared in blood. For ophthalmopathy, model prediction preceded onset by a median roughly 6.5 months.

It was uncontrolled infection, other autoimmune disease, pregnancy or lactation that excluded patients. This sample holds PBMCs from roughly 10 ml fresh peripheral blood. Amplification of TCR beta CDR3 regions used RNA as the template. Primed by the HTBI set, a first-round RT-PCR was run on the TCR CDR3. TCRdb re-derived calls from the multiplex PCR reads in MiXCR, one entry per CDR3 protein. The sample holds 240,000 or so distinct CDR3 sequences; approximately 16% are singletons and the top ten take about 30%. Comment on this clonotype: Antigen unknown.

J lost 9 bases, V lost 2 bases, and 6 bases had no gene match. This CDR3 is 15 amino acids long. Looked up from germline, CDR1 is MNHEY and CDR2 is SVGAGI. The chain carries TRBV6-5 and TRBJ2-1, with 11 bases aligning to TRBD2. This TCR came from a woman aged 18-29 years with Graves' ophthalmopathy. Sequencing was done on a sample of blood. Written as DNA, the CDR3 is TGTGCCAGCAGTTACGAGGGGACTAGCGGTAGTGAGCAGTTCTTC. Translating gives CASSYEGTSGSEQFF.